This T cell receptor beta chain was sequenced in a study of cytomegalovirus exposure and HLA in healthy donors. Whole-study findings and limits: Upon later analysis, TCR association rates were observed to vary by HLA locus, being highest for DRB1 and lowest for HLA-C. 87-base-pair reads could not separate some V segments, including TRBV6-2 and TRBV6-3.

A note on this clone: Its target is not known.

Germline-derived CDR1 and CDR2 are LNHDA and SQIVND (reference sequence). V shed 5 bases and J 3 bases; nucleotides not matched to a gene: 5. The CDR3 has 14 residues. The PCR employed 60 Vbeta primers together with 13 Jbeta primers. TCRdb keeps only in-frame clones here, not all; method: immunoSEQ multiplex PCR. The data contain roughly 130,000 clones, more than 65% of them seen just once; the ten biggest clones take up approximately 2.4%. This clonotype originated in a man aged 45 to 65 in good health and CMV-seronegative. V gene TRBV19 combines with J gene TRBJ2-3; 7 nucleotides line up with TRBD2. Material for sequencing was PBMCs. The CDR3 DNA reads TGTGCCAGTAGTTTAAGCGGGGTTACAGATACGCAGTATTTT. It translates to CASSLSGVTDTQYF.